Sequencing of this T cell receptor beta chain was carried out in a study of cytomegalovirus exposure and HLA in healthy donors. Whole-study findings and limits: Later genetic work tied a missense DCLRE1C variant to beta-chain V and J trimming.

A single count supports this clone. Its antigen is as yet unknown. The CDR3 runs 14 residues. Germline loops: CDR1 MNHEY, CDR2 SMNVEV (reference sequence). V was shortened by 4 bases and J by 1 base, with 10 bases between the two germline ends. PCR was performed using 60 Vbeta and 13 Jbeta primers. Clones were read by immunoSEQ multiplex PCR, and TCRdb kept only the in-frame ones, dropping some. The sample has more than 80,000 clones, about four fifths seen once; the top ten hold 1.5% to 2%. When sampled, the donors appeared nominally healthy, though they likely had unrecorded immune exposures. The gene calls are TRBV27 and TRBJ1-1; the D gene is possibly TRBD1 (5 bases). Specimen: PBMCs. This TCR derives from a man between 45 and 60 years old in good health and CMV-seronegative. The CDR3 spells CASSSTGANTEAFF. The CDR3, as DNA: TGTGCCAGCAGTTCTACAGGTGCGAACACTGAAGCTTTCTTT.